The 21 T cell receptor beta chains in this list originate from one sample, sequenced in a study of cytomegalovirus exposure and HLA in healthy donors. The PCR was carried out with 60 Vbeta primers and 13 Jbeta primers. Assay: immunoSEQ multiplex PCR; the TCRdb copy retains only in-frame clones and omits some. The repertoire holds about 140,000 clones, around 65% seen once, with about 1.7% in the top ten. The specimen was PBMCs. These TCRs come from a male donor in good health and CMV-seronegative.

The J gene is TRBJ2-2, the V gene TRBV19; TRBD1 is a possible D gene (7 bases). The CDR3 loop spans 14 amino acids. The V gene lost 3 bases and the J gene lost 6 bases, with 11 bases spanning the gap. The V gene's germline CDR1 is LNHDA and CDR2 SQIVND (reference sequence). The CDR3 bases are TGTGCCAGTAGTATTGGAGGGGGCTCCGGGGAGCTGTTTTTT. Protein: CASSIGGGSGELFF.

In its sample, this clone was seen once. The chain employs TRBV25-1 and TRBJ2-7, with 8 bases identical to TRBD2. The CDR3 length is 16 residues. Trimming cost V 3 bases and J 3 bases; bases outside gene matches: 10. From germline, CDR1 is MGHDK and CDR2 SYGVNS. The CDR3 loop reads CASSEFMSGGLYEQYF. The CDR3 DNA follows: TGTGCCAGCAGTGAGTTTATGTCGGGGGGGCTCTACGAGCAGTACTTC.

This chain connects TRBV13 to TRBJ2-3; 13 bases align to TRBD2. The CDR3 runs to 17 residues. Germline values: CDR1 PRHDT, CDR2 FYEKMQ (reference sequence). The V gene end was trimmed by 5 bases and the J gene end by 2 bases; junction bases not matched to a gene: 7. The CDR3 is CASSPGTSGALTDTQYF. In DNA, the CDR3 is TGTGCCAGCAGCCCCGGGACTAGCGGGGCGCTCACAGATACGCAGTATTTT.

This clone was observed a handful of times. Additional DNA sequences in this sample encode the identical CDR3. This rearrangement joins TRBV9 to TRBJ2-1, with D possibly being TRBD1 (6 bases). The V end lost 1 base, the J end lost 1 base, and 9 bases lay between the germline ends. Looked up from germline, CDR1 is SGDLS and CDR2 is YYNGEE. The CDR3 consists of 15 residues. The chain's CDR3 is CASSVRDISYNEQFF. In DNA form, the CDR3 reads TGTGCCAGCAGCGTACGGGACATTTCCTACAATGAGCAGTTCTTC.

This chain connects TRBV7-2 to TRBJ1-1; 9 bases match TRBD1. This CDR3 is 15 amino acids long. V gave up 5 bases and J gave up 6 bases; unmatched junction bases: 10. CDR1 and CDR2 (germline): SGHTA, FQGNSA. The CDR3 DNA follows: TGTGCCAGCAGCCCGGGACAGGGAAAGGGTTCTGAAGCTTTCTTT. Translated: CASSPGQGKGSEAFF.

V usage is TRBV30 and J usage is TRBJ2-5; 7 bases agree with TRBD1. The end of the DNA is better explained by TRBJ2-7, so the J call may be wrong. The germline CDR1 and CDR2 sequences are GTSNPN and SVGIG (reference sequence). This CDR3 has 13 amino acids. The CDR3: CAWNDRVTYEQYF. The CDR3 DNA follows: TGTGCCTGGAACGACAGGGTCACCTACGAGCAGTACTTC.

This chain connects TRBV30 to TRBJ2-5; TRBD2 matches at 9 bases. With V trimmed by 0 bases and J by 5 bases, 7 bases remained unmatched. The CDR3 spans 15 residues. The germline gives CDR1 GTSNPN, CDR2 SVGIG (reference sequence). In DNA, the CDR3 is TGTGCCTGGAGTGTACTCGGGACTAGCCGGGAGACCCAGTACTTC. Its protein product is CAWSVLGTSRETQYF.

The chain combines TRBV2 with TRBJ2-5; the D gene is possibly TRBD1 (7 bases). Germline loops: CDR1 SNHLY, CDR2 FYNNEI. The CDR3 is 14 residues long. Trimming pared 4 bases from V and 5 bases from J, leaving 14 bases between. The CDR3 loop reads CASSAEGAGETQYF. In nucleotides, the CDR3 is TGTGCCAGCAGTGCGGAGGGGGCGGGGGAGACCCAGTACTTC.

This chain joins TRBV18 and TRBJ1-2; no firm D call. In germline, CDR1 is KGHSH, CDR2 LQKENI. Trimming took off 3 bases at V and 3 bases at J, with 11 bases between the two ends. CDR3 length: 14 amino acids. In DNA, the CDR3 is TGTGCCAGCTCACCGTCCAGCGCAGACTATGGCTACACCTTC. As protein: CASSPSSADYGYTF.

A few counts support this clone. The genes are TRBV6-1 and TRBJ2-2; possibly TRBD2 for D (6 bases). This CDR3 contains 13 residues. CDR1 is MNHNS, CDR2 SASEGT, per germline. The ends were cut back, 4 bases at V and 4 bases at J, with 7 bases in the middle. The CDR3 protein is CASSGGVTGELFF. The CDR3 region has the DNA TGTGCCAGCAGTGGGGGGGTCACCGGGGAGCTGTTTTTT.

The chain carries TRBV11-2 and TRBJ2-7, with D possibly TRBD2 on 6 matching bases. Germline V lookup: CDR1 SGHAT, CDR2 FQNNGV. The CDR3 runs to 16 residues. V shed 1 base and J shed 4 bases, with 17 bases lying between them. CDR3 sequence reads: CASSLVYGTRLYEQYF. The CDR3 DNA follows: TGTGCCAGCAGCTTAGTTTACGGGACTCGACTTTACGAGCAGTACTTC.

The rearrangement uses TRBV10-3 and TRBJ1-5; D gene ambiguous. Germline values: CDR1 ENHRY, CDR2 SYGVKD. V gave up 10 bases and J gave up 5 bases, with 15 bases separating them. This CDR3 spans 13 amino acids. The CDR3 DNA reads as TGTGCCAACAAAGCCGCCGGGGATCAGCCCCAGCATTTT. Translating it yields CANKAAGDQPQHF.

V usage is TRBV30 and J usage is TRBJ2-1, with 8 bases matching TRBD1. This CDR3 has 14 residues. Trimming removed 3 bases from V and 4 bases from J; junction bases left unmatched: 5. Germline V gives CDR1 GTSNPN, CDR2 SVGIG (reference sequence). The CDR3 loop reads CAWRGTGSYNEQFF. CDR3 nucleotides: TGTGCCTGGAGGGGGACAGGATCTTACAATGAGCAGTTCTTC.

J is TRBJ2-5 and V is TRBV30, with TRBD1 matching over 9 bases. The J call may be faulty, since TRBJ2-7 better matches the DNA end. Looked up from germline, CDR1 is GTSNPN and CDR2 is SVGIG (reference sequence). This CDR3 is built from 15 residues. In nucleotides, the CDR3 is TGTGCCTGGAGGAGCGACAGGGGGATCTCCTACGAGCAGTACTTC. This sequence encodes CAWRSDRGISYEQYF.

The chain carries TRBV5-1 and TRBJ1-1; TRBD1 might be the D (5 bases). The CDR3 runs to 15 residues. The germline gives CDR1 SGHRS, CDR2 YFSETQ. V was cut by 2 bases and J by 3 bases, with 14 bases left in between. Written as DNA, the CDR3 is TGCGCCAGCAGCTTAGTGGGTCGGACACACACTGAAGCTTTCTTT. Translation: CASSLVGRTHTEAFF.

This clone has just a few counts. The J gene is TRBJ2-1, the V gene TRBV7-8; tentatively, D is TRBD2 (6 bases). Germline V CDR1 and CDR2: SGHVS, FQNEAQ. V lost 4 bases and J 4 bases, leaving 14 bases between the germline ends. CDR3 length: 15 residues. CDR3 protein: CASSSRDFSYNEQFF. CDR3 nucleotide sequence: TGTGCCAGCAGCTCACGGGACTTTAGTTACAATGAGCAGTTCTTC.

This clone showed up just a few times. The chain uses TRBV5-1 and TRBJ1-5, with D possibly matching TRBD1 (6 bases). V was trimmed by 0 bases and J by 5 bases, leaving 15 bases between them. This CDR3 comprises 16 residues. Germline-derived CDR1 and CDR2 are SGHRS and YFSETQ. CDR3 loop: CASSLDGGTPHQPQHF. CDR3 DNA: TGCGCCAGCAGCTTGGATGGGGGCACCCCGCATCAGCCCCAGCATTTT.

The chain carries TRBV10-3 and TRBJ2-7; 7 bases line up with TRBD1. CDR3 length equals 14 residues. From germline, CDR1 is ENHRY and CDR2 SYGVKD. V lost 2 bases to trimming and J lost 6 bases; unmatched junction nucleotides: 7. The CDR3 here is CAISEPAPGGEQYF. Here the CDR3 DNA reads TGTGCCATCAGTGAGCCGGCTCCAGGGGGCGAGCAGTACTTC.

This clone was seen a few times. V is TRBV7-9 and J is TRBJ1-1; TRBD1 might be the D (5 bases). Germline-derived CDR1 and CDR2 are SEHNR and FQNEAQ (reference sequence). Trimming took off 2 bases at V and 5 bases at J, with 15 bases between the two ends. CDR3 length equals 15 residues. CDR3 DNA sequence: TGTGCCAGCAGCTTAACCAGGGAGGTGGGTACTGAAGCTTTCTTT. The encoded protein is CASSLTREVGTEAFF.

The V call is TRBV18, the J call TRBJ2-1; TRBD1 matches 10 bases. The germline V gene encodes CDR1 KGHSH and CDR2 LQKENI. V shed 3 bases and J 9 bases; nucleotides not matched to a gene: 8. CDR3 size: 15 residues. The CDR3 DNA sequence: TGTGCCAGCTCACCGCCGACAGGGGGCGGCGGTGAGCAGTTCTTC. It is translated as CASSPPTGGGGEQFF. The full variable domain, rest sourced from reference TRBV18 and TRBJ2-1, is NAGVMQNPRHLVRRRGQEARLRCSPMKGHSHVYWYRQLPEEGLKFMVYLQKENIIDESGMPKERFSAEFPKEGPSILRIQQVVRGDSAAYFCASSPPTGGGGEQFFGPGTRLTVL.

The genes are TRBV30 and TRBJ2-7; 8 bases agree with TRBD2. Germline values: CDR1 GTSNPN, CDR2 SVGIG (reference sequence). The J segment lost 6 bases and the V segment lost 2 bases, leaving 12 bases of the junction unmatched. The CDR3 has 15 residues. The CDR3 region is CAWSQPRTGGGEQYF. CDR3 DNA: TGTGCCTGGAGTCAACCCCGGACCGGGGGGGGCGAGCAGTACTTC.